The 6 T cell receptor beta chains in this list originate from one sample, sequenced in a study of OX40 agonist ivuxolimab in advanced cancers. Sequencing used immunoSEQ multiplex PCR; TCRdb keeps in-frame clones, though not all of them. The data show tens of thousands of clones, about 93% seen once. The sequenced sample was CD4+ or CD8+ T cells sorted from blood, obtained in a trial of the OX40 agonist ivuxolimab. Receptors originate from an adult with an advanced solid tumor such as melanoma, head and neck, liver or kidney cancer.

V and J are TRBV5-6 and TRBJ2-3; 13 bases align to TRBD2. This CDR3 comprises 16 residues. V was clipped by 4 bases and J by 1 base; unmatched bases: 3. The germline CDR1 and CDR2 sequences are SGHDT and YYEEEE. CDR3 in DNA: TGTGCCAGCAGCCTCGGACTAGCGGGGGGCACAGATACGCAGTATTTT. Residues: CASSLGLAGGTDTQYF. Full variable domain (missing parts from reference TRBV5-6 and TRBJ2-3): DAGVTQSPTHLIKTRGQQVTLRCSPKSGHDTVSWYQQALGQGPQFIFQYYEEEERQRGNFPDRFSGHQFPNYSSELNVNALLLGDSALYLCASSLGLAGGTDTQYFGPGTRLTVL.

Written as DNA, the CDR3 is TGTGCCAGTAGTATTGCAGCTCTAGCGAACACCGGGGAGCTGTTTTTT. Encoded protein: CASSIAALANTGELFF. The chain links TRBV19 to TRBJ2-2; D is unresolved. Germline V gene lookup returns CDR1 LNHDA and CDR2 SQIVND (reference sequence). This CDR3 is 16 amino acids long. V was pared by 3 bases and J by 0 bases, with 11 bases between.

This clone was found a few times. The chain uses TRBV7-2 and TRBJ2-7; D is uncertain. The CDR3 is 13 residues long. Looked up from germline, CDR1 is SGHTA and CDR2 is FQGNSA. The V gene lost 3 bases and the J gene lost 4 bases, with 10 bases spanning the gap. CDR3 in amino acids: CASSLEQSYEQYF. CDR3 in DNA: TGTGCCAGCAGCTTGGAACAATCTTACGAGCAGTACTTC.

The gene calls are TRBV4-3 and TRBJ2-1, with D perhaps matching TRBD1 (5 bases). The V gene lost 4 bases and the J gene lost 13 bases, with 23 bases spanning the gap. The CDR3 is 15 amino acids. Per the germline V gene, CDR1 is LGHNA and CDR2 is YSLEER. The DNA of the CDR3 is TGCGCCAGCAGCCGGGGCGATACAAAAGGGTTTGAACAGTTCTTC. It is translated as CASSRGDTKGFEQFF.

This clone was picked up one time. Mismatch with germline at one junction end may stem from a read error. V is TRBV6-5 and J is TRBJ1-5, with a tentative D call TRBD1 (5 bases). CDR3 size: 13 residues. Germline CDR1 MNHEY, CDR2 SVGAGI. The CDR3 sequence is CASSSRDWVPEGF. CDR3 sequence (DNA): TGTGCCAGCAGTTCCAGGGATTGGGTCCCCGAGGGATTT.

This rearrangement joins TRBV5-4 to TRBJ2-1; TRBD2 aligns across 16 bases. V gave up 2 bases and J gave up 9 bases; unmatched junction bases: 5. CDR1 and CDR2 (germline): SGHNT, YYREEE (reference sequence). The CDR3 totals 16 residues. The CDR3 here is CASSFRGLAGGSEQFF. In DNA form, the CDR3 reads TGTGCCAGCAGCTTTCGGGGACTAGCGGGAGGGAGTGAGCAGTTCTTC. The variable domain in full, completed from reference TRBV5-4 and TRBJ2-1, reads ETGVTQSPTHLIKTRGQQVTLRCSSQSGHNTVSWYQQALGQGPQFIFQYYREEENGRGNFPPRFSGLQFPNYSSELNVNALELDDSALYLCASSFRGLAGGSEQFFGPGTRLTVL.